The clone carrying this T cell receptor beta chain came up many times. Trimming cost V 3 bases and J 9 bases, with 17 bases left between them. From germline, CDR1 is SEHNR and CDR2 FQNEAQ (reference sequence). The length of the CDR3 is 15 residues. Individual cDNA molecules were tagged with unique molecular identifiers. TCRdb used MiXCR to reprocess the 5' RACE reads, holding one entry per CDR3 protein. The table shows more than 80,000 distinct CDR3 sequences, with approximately 15% occurring only once. The data are from a study of early T cells in non-severe SARS-CoV-2 infection. In the study overall: Sequencing of bulk RNA from unsorted whole blood was done, without chain pairing.

The clonotype originates from an adult who was a healthcare worker with PCR-confirmed SARS-CoV-2 infection or an uninfected control (not recorded which). V is TRBV7-9 and J is TRBJ1-4; maybe TRBD1 (5 bases). Specimen: whole blood. The chain's CDR3 is CASSFGAGLRKKLFF. The CDR3 DNA is TGTGCCAGCAGCTTCGGAGCGGGGCTCAGGAAAAAACTGTTTTTT.